These T cell receptor beta chains were read from a single sample in a study of memory CD4+ T cells and cytomegalovirus serostatus. Clones were read by immunoSEQ multiplex PCR, and TCRdb kept only the in-frame ones, dropping some. The sample lists tens of thousands of clones, 65% to 85% occurring once. Sequencing used memory CD4+ T cells from blood. The receptors shown here come from an adult in good health and CMV-seronegative. CDR3s include the opening cysteine and the closing phenylalanine or tryptophan. A D gene is named only where the DNA matches it firmly. Expanded clones get a size class; other rows say once, few or many, or leave the size out.

v_gene	j_gene	len	abundance	d_gene	CDR3aa	CDR3nt
TRBV30	TRBJ1-1	14	NA	NA	CAWSGAGWDTEAFF	TGTGCCTGGAGTGGGGCAGGATGGGACACTGAAGCTTTCTTT
TRBV5-1	TRBJ2-3	12	NA	NA	CASSRGIDTQYF	TGCGCCAGCAGCCGAGGGATAGATACGCAGTATTTT
TRBV7-2	TRBJ2-1	13	NA	NA	CASSLFPANSEFF	TGTGCCAGCAGCTTATTCCCGGCGAACTCGGAGTTCTTC
TRBV19	TRBJ1-1	14	NA	NA	CASSMGRGRTEAFF	TGTGCCAGTAGTATGGGTCGGGGTCGCACTGAAGCTTTCTTT
TRBV6-6	TRBJ2-3	16	few	TRBD2	CASSPDLAGGLNTQYF	TGTGCCAGCAGCCCGGACCTAGCGGGGGGGCTTAATACGCAGTATTTT
TRBV5-4	TRBJ2-1	12	NA	NA	CACGGRNNEQFF	TGCGCCTGCGGTGGGAGGAACAATGAGCAGTTCTTC
TRBV15	TRBJ2-7	16	NA	TRBD2	CATSRDLTGGGGEQYF	TGTGCCACCAGCAGAGATCTGACTGGGGGGGGAGGCGAGCAGTACTTC
TRBV5-6	TRBJ1-2	14	NA	NA	CASSGEQGRRGYTF	TGTGCCAGCAGCGGCGAACAGGGCCGGCGTGGCTACACCTTC
TRBV7-2	TRBJ2-7	17	NA	NA	CASSPVIDSGVSRGLHF	TGTGCCAGCAGCCCCGTGATCGATAGCGGGGTCTCCAGGGGGTTGCACTTC
TRBV5-1	TRBJ1-5	15	NA	NA	CASSLSGALNQPQHF	TGCGCCAGCAGCTTATCTGGGGCCCTCAATCAGCCCCAGCATTTT
TRBV29-1	TRBJ1-5	13	NA	TRBD1	CSVRQGAGQPQHF	TGCAGCGTTAGGCAGGGGGCGGGTCAGCCCCAGCATTTT
TRBV2	TRBJ1-1	13	NA	NA	CASIREVNTEAFF	TGTGCCAGCATCCGGGAGGTGAACACTGAAGCTTTCTTT
TRBV12-5	TRBJ2-2	12	once	NA	CASVINTGELFF	TGTGCTAGTGTTATCAACACCGGGGAGCTGTTTTTT
TRBV7-2	TRBJ2-1	14	NA	NA	CASSSPPSYNEQFF	TGTGCCAGCAGCTCGCCCCCCTCCTACAATGAGCAGTTCTTC
TRBV28	TRBJ1-6	15	NA	TRBD1	CASRTGGPYNSPLHF	TGTGCCAGCCGGACAGGGGGCCCCTATAATTCACCCCTCCACTTT
TRBV2	TRBJ1-2	14	NA	TRBD1	CASSETGENYGYTF	TGTGCCAGCAGTGAAACAGGGGAAAACTATGGCTACACCTTC
TRBV6-1	TRBJ1-2	15	NA	TRBD1	CASSGPGQGNYGYTF	TGTGCCAGCAGTGGGCCGGGACAGGGAAACTATGGCTACACCTTC
TRBV6-5	TRBJ1-6	15	NA	NA	CASSFGDRYNSPLHF	TGTGCCAGCAGTTTTGGGGACCGGTATAATTCACCCCTCCACTTT
TRBV4-2	TRBJ1-6	16	NA	NA	CASSQETGRGFSPLHF	TGTGCCAGCAGCCAAGAAACAGGGAGGGGATTTTCACCCCTCCACTTT
TRBV4-1	TRBJ1-1	14	NA	NA	CASRGVLLNTEAFF	TGCGCCAGCAGGGGGGTGCTCCTGAACACTGAAGCTTTCTTT
TRBV5-1	TRBJ1-2	13	few	NA	CASSSDSNYGYTF	TGCGCCAGCAGCTCCGACAGTAACTATGGCTACACCTTC
TRBV6-5	TRBJ2-7	13	once	TRBD2	CASSYSITSGAYF	TGTGCCAGCAGTTACTCGATCACTAGCGGTGCCTACTTC
TRBV27	TRBJ2-1	14	NA	NA	CASIPVGSYNEQFF	TGTGCCAGCATCCCGGTGGGCTCCTACAATGAGCAGTTCTTC
TRBV19	TRBJ1-3	16	once	NA	CASSISPGFSGNTIYF	TGTGCCAGTAGTATAAGTCCGGGGTTCTCTGGAAACACCATATATTTT
TRBV28	TRBJ2-2	16	once	NA	CASSLPDSTNTGELFF	TGTGCCAGCAGTTTACCTGACAGCACGAACACCGGGGAGCTGTTTTTT
TRBV2	TRBJ2-3	17	NA	TRBD2	CASSGLAGGRLTDTQYF	TGTGCCAGCAGTGGACTAGCGGGGGGGCGGCTCACAGATACGCAGTATTTT
TRBV7-7	TRBJ2-3	15	NA	TRBD2	CASSLGLAGRDTQYF	TGTGCCAGCAGCTTAGGACTAGCGGGGAGAGATACGCAGTATTTT
TRBV6-1	TRBJ2-1	15	NA	NA	CASSDEGHSYNEQFF	TGTGCCAGCAGTGATGAGGGACACTCCTACAATGAGCAGTTCTTC